Below, 22 T cell receptor beta chains from the same sample are listed, as sequenced in a study of OX40 agonist ivuxolimab in advanced cancers. Clones were read by immunoSEQ multiplex PCR, and TCRdb kept only the in-frame ones, dropping some. Among 70,000 to 95,000 clones listed, about 83% were seen once. The specimen comprised CD4+ or CD8+ T cells sorted from blood, sampled in a trial of the OX40 agonist ivuxolimab. The receptor source for this set is an adult with an advanced solid tumor such as melanoma, head and neck, liver or kidney cancer.

This chain connects TRBV5-1 to TRBJ2-1; D unclear. With 5 bases removed from V and 0 bases from J, the gap between germline ends came to 6 bases. The CDR3 consists of 13 residues. Per the germline V gene, CDR1 is SGHRS and CDR2 is YFSETQ. CDR3 coding DNA: TGCGCCAGCAGTCCCAGCTCCTACAATGAGCAGTTCTTC. Its protein product is CASSPSSYNEQFF.

This clone was recorded only once. The chain uses TRBV2 and TRBJ2-3; D is ambiguous. The CDR3 runs 14 residues. Looked up from germline, CDR1 is SNHLY and CDR2 is FYNNEI. Trimming left V 4 bases short and J 4 bases short, with 12 bases between. In DNA, the CDR3 is TGTGCCAGCAGTGGATCACCGAGCGCAGATACGCAGTATTTT. This encodes CASSGSPSADTQYF.

The chain is built from TRBV10-3 and TRBJ1-1, with D maybe TRBD1 (6 bases). V lost 6 bases and J lost 5, with 16 bases in between. The CDR3 extends over 14 amino acids. Per germline, CDR1 ENHRY and CDR2 SYGVKD. CDR3 protein: CAIRSLEGGTEAFF. DNA for the CDR3: TGTGCCATCAGGTCGCTGGAAGGGGGTACTGAAGCTTTCTTT.

The chain has TRBV20-1 and TRBJ2-2; D unresolved. This CDR3 spans 11 amino acids. Germline values: CDR1 DFQATT, CDR2 SNEGSKA (reference sequence). The ends were cut back, 0 bases at V and 5 bases at J, with 1 base in the middle. CDR3 protein: CSARDTGELFF. Here the CDR3 DNA reads TGCAGTGCTAGAGATACCGGGGAGCTGTTTTTT.

This chain joins TRBV11-3 and TRBJ1-1; no definite D call. There are 13 residues in the CDR3. V was cut by 6 bases and J by 8 bases, with 16 bases left in between. From germline, CDR1 is SGHNT and CDR2 YENEEA. CDR3 in amino acids: CASSSPRRAEAFF. CDR3 DNA sequence: TGTGCCAGCAGTTCCCCCCGACGGGCCGAAGCTTTCTTT.

The V and J genes are TRBV2 and TRBJ1-5; unclear D gene. Trimming shortened V by 0 bases and J by 6 bases, and 6 bases separated the two germline ends. CDR1 is SNHLY and CDR2 is FYNNEI in the germline V gene. The CDR3 length is 13 residues. CDR3 sequence reads: CASSEARAQPQHF. The DNA for the CDR3 is TGTGCCAGCAGTGAAGCTAGGGCTCAGCCCCAGCATTTT.

J is TRBJ1-4 and V is TRBV5-1; 7 bases agree with TRBD1. There are 16 residues in the CDR3. Germline V lookup: CDR1 SGHRS, CDR2 YFSETQ. J gave up 8 bases and V 0 bases, and 10 bases lay outside the gene matches. The CDR3 spells CASSLGDSLAVEKLFF. The CDR3 region has the DNA TGCGCCAGCAGCTTGGGGGACAGCTTGGCAGTGGAAAAACTGTTTTTT.

J is TRBJ2-1 and V is TRBV7-2; 7 nucleotides agree with TRBD1. V lost 1 base to trimming and J lost 4 bases; unmatched junction nucleotides: 7. The CDR3 loop spans 16 amino acids. Germline loops: CDR1 SGHTA, CDR2 FQGNSA. The CDR3 region is CASSLDLGQTYNEQFF. CDR3 coding DNA: TGTGCCAGCAGCTTAGACTTGGGACAGACGTACAATGAGCAGTTCTTC.

The gene calls are TRBV19 and TRBJ1-5; TRBD1 agrees at 8 bases. The CDR3 sequence is 16 residues long. Trimming at V came to 7 bases and at J to 6 bases, leaving 14 bases not matched to a gene. Germline V gives CDR1 LNHDA, CDR2 SQIVND (reference sequence). The CDR3 DNA reads TGTGCCAGTACTCCCCTGGACAGGGCAGGGGCTCAGCCCCAGCATTTT. Protein sequence: CASTPLDRAGAQPQHF. The variable domain in full, completed from reference TRBV19 and TRBJ1-5, reads DGGITQSPKYLFRKEGQNVTLSCEQNLNHDAMYWYRQDPGQGLRLIYYSQIVNDFQKGDIAEGYSVSREKKESFPLTVTSAQKNPTAFYLCASTPLDRAGAQPQHFGDGTRLSIL.

This clone was found once. J is TRBJ1-1 and V is TRBV20-1, with TRBD1 matching over 8 bases. CDR3 size: 11 residues. Germline-derived CDR1 and CDR2 are DFQATT and SNEGSKA (reference sequence). CDR3 coding DNA: TGCCAGGGACAGGTGAACACTGAAGCTTTCTTT. This encodes CQGQVNTEAFF.

This rearrangement joins TRBV5-6 to TRBJ1-1; maybe TRBD1 (6 bases). The CDR3 is 14 amino acids. Germline V lookup: CDR1 SGHDT, CDR2 YYEEEE. V lost 0 bases and J lost 4, with 10 bases in between. The CDR3 protein is CASSLAGAVTEAFF. CDR3 DNA sequence: TGTGCCAGCAGCTTGGCGGGGGCAGTCACTGAAGCTTTCTTT.

This rearrangement joins TRBV30 to TRBJ1-4; D perhaps matches TRBD1 (5 bases). The CDR3 loop spans 12 amino acids. Germline CDR1 is GTSNPN and CDR2 is SVGIG (reference sequence). V lost 0 bases to trimming and J lost 10 bases, with 9 bases between them. As DNA, the CDR3 is TGTGCCTGGAGTGTAATCGGGGGAAAACTGTTTTTT. Protein sequence: CAWSVIGGKLFF.

The rearrangement uses TRBV7-2 and TRBJ2-7, with 7 bases matching TRBD1. There are 16 residues in the CDR3. Per germline, CDR1 SGHTA and CDR2 FQGNSA. V was pared by 1 base and J by 0 bases, with 6 bases of the junction left unmatched. CDR3 amino acids: CASSLGRGLYSYEQYF. In nucleotides, the CDR3 is TGTGCCAGCAGCTTAGGTAGGGGGCTCTACTCCTACGAGCAGTACTTC.

This chain joins TRBV7-2 and TRBJ1-5, with D perhaps TRBD1 (5 bases). The V end was cut by 4 bases, the J end by 11 bases, with 15 bases between. The germline V gene has CDR1 SGHTA and CDR2 FQGNSA. The CDR3 totals 13 residues. The CDR3 reads CASSSQQDAAQHF. In DNA form, the CDR3 reads TGTGCCAGCAGCTCGCAACAGGACGCAGCCCAGCATTTT.

The chain couples TRBV28 to TRBJ1-6, with D unresolved. Germline V gene lookup returns CDR1 MDHEN and CDR2 SYDVKM. V lost 2 bases and J lost 8, with 4 bases in between. The length of the CDR3 is 12 residues. In DNA, the CDR3 is TGTGCCAGCAGTTTAGCTCATTCACCCCTCCACTTT. Encoded protein: CASSLAHSPLHF.

This clone was observed at least ten times. The chain combines TRBV30 with TRBJ1-3; no clear D gene. The V gene lost 2 bases and the J gene lost 0 bases, with 11 bases spanning the gap. There are 15 residues in the CDR3. Germline CDR1 reads GTSNPN; CDR2 reads SVGIG (reference sequence). The CDR3 here is CAWSTGSNSGNTIYF. CDR3 bases: TGTGCCTGGAGTACGGGCTCGAACTCTGGAAACACCATATATTTT.

The chain links TRBV6-1 to TRBJ2-7; 10 nucleotides align to TRBD2. The germline V gene has CDR1 MNHNS and CDR2 SASEGT. CDR3 size: 14 residues. V shed 6 bases and J 7 bases; nucleotides not matched to a gene: 9. The DNA of the CDR3 is TGTGCCAGCAGCCCTACTAGCGGGACGAAGGAGCAGTACTTC. Protein sequence: CASSPTSGTKEQYF.

This chain connects TRBV5-1 to TRBJ2-1, with 10 positions matching TRBD2. The CDR3 length is 15 residues. CDR1 is SGHRS, CDR2 YFSETQ, per germline. Unmatched junction bases numbered 5, after V lost 2 bases and J lost 6 bases. The CDR3 DNA reads TGCGCCAGCAGCTTCCTAGCGGGAGTTGCCAATGAGCAGTTCTTC. Its protein product is CASSFLAGVANEQFF.

This chain joins TRBV4-1 and TRBJ2-3; D tentatively reads TRBD1 or TRBD2 (5 bases each). Germline loops: CDR1 MGHRA, CDR2 YSYEKL. The CDR3 spans 15 residues. V dropped 0 bases and J dropped 4 bases, with 11 bases sitting between them. The DNA of the CDR3 is TGCGCCAGCAGCCAAGATAAGGGACGGGCAGATACGCAGTATTTT. It encodes CASSQDKGRADTQYF.

J is TRBJ2-2 and V is TRBV11-3; D may be TRBD1 (5 bases). Trimming stripped 3 bases from V and 1 base from J, with 6 bases between. The CDR3 consists of 14 residues. Germline CDR1 reads SGHNT; CDR2 reads YENEEA. The CDR3 region has the DNA TGTGCCAGCAGCTTTAGGGGGAACACCGGGGAGCTGTTTTTT. Protein product: CASSFRGNTGELFF.

The chain recombines TRBV7-9 with TRBJ2-4, with 7 bases lining up with TRBD2. The CDR3 spans 14 residues. From germline, CDR1 is SEHNR and CDR2 FQNEAQ (reference sequence). J was trimmed by 3 bases and V by 6 bases; bases with no gene match: 5. DNA for the CDR3: TGTGCCAGCAGTCGGGGGGACGGCAAAAACATTCAGTACTTC. Its translation: CASSRGDGKNIQYF.

This rearrangement joins TRBV9 to TRBJ2-3; D perhaps matches TRBD2 (7 bases). The CDR3 spans 19 residues. Germline lookup yields CDR1 SGDLS and CDR2 YYNGEE. The germline V and J ends were trimmed by 0 bases and 0 bases, with 20 bases remaining between them. CDR3 coding DNA: TGTGCCAGCAGCGTAGCGGTTGTCGGCGGGGGCCCAAGCACAGATACGCAGTATTTT. It specifies CASSVAVVGGGPSTDTQYF.